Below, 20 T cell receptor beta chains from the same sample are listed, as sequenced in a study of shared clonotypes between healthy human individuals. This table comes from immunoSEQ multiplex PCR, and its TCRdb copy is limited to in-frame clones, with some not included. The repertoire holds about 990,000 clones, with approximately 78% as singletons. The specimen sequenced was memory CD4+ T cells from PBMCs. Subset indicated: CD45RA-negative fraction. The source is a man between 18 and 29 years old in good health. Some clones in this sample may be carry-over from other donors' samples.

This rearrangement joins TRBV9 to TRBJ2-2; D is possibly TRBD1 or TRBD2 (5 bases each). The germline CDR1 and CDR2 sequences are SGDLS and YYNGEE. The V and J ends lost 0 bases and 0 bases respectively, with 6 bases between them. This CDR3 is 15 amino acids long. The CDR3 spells CASSVGDPNTGELFF. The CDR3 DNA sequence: TGTGCCAGCAGCGTAGGGGACCCGAACACCGGGGAGCTGTTTTTT.

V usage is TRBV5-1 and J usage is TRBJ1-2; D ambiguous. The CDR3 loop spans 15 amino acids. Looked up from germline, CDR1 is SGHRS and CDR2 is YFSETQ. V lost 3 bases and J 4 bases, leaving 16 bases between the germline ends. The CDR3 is CASSSGSTILYGYTF. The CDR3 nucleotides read TGCGCCAGCAGCTCGGGGAGCACAATCCTCTATGGCTACACCTTC.

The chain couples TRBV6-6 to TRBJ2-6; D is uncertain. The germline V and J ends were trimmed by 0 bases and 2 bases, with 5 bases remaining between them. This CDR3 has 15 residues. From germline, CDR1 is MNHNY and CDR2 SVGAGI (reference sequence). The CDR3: CASSYSSPGANVLTF. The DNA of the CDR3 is TGTGCCAGCAGTTACTCGAGCCCTGGGGCCAACGTCCTGACTTTC.

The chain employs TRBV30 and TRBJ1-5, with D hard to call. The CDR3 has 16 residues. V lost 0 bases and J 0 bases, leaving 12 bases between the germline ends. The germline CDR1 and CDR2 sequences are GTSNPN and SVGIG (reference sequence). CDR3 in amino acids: CAWSVGGYYSNQPQHF. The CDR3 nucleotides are TGTGCCTGGAGTGTCGGTGGCTACTATAGCAATCAGCCCCAGCATTTT.

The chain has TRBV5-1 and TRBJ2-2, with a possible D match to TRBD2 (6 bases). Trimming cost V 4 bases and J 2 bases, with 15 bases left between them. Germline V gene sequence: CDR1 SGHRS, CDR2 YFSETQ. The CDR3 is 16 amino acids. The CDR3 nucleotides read TGCGCCAGCAGCCTCGACAGTGGGACTAACACCGGGGAGCTGTTTTTT. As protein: CASSLDSGTNTGELFF. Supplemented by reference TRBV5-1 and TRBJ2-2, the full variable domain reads KAGVTQTPRYLIKTRGQQVTLSCSPISGHRSVSWYQQTPGQGLQFLFEYFSETQRNKGNFPGRFSGRQFSNSRSEMNVSTLELGDSALYLCASSLDSGTNTGELFFGEGSRLTVL.

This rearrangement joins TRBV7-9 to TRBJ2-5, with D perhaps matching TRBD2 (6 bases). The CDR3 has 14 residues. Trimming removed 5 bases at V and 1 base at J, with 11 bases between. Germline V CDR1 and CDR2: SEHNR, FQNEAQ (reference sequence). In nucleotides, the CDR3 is TGTGCCAGCAGCCCAGTGGGGGGCCAAGAGACCCAGTACTTC. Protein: CASSPVGGQETQYF. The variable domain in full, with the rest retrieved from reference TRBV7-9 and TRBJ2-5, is DTGVSQNPRHKITKRGQNVTFRCDPISEHNRLYWYRQTLGQGPEFLTYFQNEAQLEKSRLLSDRFSAERPKGSFSTLEIQRTEQGDSAMYLCASSPVGGQETQYFGPGTRLLVL.

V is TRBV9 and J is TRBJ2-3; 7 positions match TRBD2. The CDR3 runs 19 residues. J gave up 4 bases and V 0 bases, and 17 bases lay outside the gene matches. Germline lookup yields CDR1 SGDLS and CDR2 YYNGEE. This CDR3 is CASSVDPLDGRKIADTQYF. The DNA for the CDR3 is TGTGCCAGCAGCGTAGACCCCCTTGACGGGAGGAAAATTGCAGATACGCAGTATTTT.

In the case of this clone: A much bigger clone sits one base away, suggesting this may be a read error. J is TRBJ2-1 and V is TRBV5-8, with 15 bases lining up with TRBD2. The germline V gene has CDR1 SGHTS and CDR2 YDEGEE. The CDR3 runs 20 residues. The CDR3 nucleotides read TGTGCCGGCAGCCTCGTGCTGGGACTAGCGGGAGGACCCTCCTACAATGAGCAGTTCTTC. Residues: CAGSLVLGLAGGPSYNEQFF.

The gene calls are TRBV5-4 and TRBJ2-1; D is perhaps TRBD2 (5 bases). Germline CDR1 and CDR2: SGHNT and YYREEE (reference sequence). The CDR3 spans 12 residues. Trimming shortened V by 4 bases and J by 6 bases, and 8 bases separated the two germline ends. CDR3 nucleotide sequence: TGTGCCAGCAGCCCCGGACTCAATGAGCAGTTCTTC. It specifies CASSPGLNEQFF.

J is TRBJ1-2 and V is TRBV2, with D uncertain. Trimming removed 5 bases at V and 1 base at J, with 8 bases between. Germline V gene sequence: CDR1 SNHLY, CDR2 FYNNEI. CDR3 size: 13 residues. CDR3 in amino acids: CASSPGFNYGYTF. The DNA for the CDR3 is TGTGCCAGCAGTCCTGGTTTTAACTATGGCTACACCTTC.

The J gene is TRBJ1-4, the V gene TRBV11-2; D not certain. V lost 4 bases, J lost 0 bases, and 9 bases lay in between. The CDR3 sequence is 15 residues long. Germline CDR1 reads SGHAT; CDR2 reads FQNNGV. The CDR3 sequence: CASSSRNATNEKLFF. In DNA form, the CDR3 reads TGTGCCAGCAGCTCCCGAAACGCAACTAATGAAAAACTGTTTTTT.

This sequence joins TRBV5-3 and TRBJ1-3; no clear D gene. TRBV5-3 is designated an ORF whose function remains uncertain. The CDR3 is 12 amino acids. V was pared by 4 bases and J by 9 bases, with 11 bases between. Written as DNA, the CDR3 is TGTGCCAGAAGCCCCGGGCCCTCCACCATATATTTT. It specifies CARSPGPSTIYF.

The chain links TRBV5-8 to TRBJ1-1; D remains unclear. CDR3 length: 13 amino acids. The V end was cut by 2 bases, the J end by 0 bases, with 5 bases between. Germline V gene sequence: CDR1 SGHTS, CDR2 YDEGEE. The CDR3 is CASSFEMNTEAFF. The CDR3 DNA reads TGTGCCAGCAGCTTTGAAATGAACACTGAAGCTTTCTTT.

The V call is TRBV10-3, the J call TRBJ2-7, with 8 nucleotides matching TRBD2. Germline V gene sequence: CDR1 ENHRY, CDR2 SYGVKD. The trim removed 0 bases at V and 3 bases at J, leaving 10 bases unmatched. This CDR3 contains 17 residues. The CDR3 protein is CAISESTRGRILYEQYF. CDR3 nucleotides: TGTGCCATCAGTGAGTCGACTCGCGGGAGGATCCTCTACGAGCAGTACTTC.

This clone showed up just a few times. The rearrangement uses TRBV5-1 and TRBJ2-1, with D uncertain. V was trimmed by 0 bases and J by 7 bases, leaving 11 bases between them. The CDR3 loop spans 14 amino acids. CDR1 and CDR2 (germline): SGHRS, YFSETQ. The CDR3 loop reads CASSLGSALNEQFF. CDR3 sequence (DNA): TGCGCCAGCAGCTTGGGATCGGCTTTGAATGAGCAGTTCTTC.

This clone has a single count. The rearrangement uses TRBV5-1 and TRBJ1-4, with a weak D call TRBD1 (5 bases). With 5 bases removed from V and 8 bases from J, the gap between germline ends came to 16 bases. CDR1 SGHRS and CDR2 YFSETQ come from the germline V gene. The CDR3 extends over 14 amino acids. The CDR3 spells CASSPLSGGEKLFF. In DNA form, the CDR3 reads TGCGCCAGCAGTCCCCTGAGTGGGGGAGAAAAACTGTTTTTT. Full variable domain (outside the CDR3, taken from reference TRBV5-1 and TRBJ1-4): KAGVTQTPRYLIKTRGQQVTLSCSPISGHRSVSWYQQTPGQGLQFLFEYFSETQRNKGNFPGRFSGRQFSNSRSEMNVSTLELGDSALYLCASSPLSGGEKLFFGSGTQLSVL.

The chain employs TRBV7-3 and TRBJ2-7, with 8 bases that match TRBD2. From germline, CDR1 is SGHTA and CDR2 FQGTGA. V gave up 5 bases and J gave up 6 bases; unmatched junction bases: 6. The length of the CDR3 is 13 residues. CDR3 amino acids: CASSVSGKSEQYF. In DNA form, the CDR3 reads TGTGCCAGCAGCGTTAGCGGGAAGAGCGAGCAGTACTTC.

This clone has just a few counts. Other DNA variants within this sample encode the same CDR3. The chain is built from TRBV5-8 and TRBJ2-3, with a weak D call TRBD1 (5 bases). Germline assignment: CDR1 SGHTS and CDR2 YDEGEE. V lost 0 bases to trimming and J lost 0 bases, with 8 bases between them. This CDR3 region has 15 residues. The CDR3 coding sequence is TGTGCCAGCAGCTTGGGGGGCCGAAGCACAGATACGCAGTATTTT. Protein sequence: CASSLGGRSTDTQYF.

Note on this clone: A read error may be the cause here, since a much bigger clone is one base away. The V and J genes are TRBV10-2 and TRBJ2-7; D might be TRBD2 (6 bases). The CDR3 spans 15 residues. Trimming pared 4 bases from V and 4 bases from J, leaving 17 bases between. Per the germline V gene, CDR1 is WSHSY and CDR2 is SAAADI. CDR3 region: CASSALSSERYEQYF. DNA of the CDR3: TGCGCCAGCAGTGCCCTCTCTAGCGAGAGATACGAGCAGTACTTC.

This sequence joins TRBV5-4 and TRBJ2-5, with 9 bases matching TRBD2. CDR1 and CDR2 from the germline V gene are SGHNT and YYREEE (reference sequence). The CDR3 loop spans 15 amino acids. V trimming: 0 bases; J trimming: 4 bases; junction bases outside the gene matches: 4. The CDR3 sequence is CASSLAGTSRETQYF. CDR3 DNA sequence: TGTGCCAGCAGCTTGGCCGGGACTAGCAGAGAGACCCAGTACTTC.